Presented here are 20 T cell receptor beta chains from one specimen sequenced in a study of human T cells and chemical hapten exposure. From the RACE reads, TCRdb called clonotypes with MiXCR, one entry per CDR3 protein. The sample shows 150,000 to 200,000 distinct CDR3 sequences, 20% to 25% of them seen only once. Time point defined: patch test 1, 2 weeks after DPC sensitization. Treatment of the sample: therapeutic diphenylcyclopropenone sensitization with weekly scalp DPC. This sample comprised whole blood, obtained in connection with sensitization to the hapten diphenylcyclopropenone (DPC). All receptors come from a woman between 45 and 60 years old with alopecia areata. Some clones in this sample may be carry-over from other donors' samples.

The V gene is TRBV3-1, the J gene TRBJ2-2, with D possibly TRBD2 on 5 matching bases. The CDR3 sequence is 13 residues long. Trimming cost V 3 bases and J 8 bases, with 10 bases left between them. Germline V lookup: CDR1 LGHDT, CDR2 YNNKEL (reference sequence). CDR3 residues: CASSQRAVGELFF. The CDR3 DNA follows: TGTGCCAGCAGCCAGAGGGCCGTAGGGGAGCTGTTTTTT.

The rearrangement joins TRBV2 to TRBJ2-3; D gene ambiguous. Germline CDR1 SNHLY, CDR2 FYNNEI. The CDR3 spans 13 residues. V was trimmed by 3 bases and J by 2 bases, leaving 6 bases between them. The CDR3: CASSDGATDTQYF. CDR3 coding DNA: TGTGCCAGCAGTGACGGAGCCACAGATACGCAGTATTTT.

The chain employs TRBV29-1 and TRBJ2-1; 9 bases agree with TRBD1. The CDR3 has 18 amino acids. With V trimmed by 4 bases and J by 3 bases, 16 bases remained unmatched. Germline V gene sequence: CDR1 SQVTM, CDR2 ANQGSEA. CDR3: CSVVLVGQGKTYYNEQFF. The CDR3 region has the DNA TGCAGCGTTGTATTGGTCGGACAGGGGAAAACTTACTACAATGAGCAGTTCTTC.

The sample holds a few counts of this clonotype. The rearrangement links TRBV12-3 or TRBV12-4 to TRBJ1-3; no clear D. The CDR3 runs to 14 residues. V lost 10 bases and J lost 6, with 19 bases in between. In DNA form, the CDR3 reads TGTGCCAACAGAAAAGACACCTCGGAAAACACCATATATTTT. Translated, it gives CANRKDTSENTIYF.

V gene TRBV20-1 combines with J gene TRBJ2-3, with D tentatively TRBD1 (5 bases). CDR1 is DFQATT, CDR2 SNEGSKA, per germline (reference sequence). Trimming pared 6 bases from V and 6 bases from J, leaving 13 bases between. CDR3 length: 12 residues. CDR3 nucleotide sequence: TGCAGTGCAAAATCAGGGTTCGATACGCAGTATTTT. Translated: CSAKSGFDTQYF.

The V and J genes are TRBV5-1 and TRBJ2-1; 7 nucleotides align to TRBD1. The CDR3 sequence is 16 residues long. With 4 bases clipped from V and 7 bases from J, the junction kept 14 bases outside the gene matches. The germline V gene has CDR1 SGHRS and CDR2 YFSETQ. The CDR3 is CASSPGTDISRNEQFF. The CDR3 nucleotides read TGCGCCAGCAGCCCAGGGACAGATATTAGTAGGAATGAGCAGTTCTTC. The whole variable domain, remainder taken from reference TRBV5-1 and TRBJ2-1, is KAGVTQTPRYLIKTRGQQVTLSCSPISGHRSVSWYQQTPGQGLQFLFEYFSETQRNKGNFPGRFSGRQFSNSRSEMNVSTLELGDSALYLCASSPGTDISRNEQFFGPGTRLTVL.

V and J are TRBV12-3 or TRBV12-4 and TRBJ2-1, with 11 nucleotides matching TRBD2. V gave up 5 bases and J gave up 1 base; unmatched junction bases: 4. The length of the CDR3 is 16 residues. In nucleotides, the CDR3 is TGTGCCAGCAGTGGAGGACTAGCGGGTTCCTACAATGAGCAGTTCTTC. This codes for CASSGGLAGSYNEQFF.

The chain couples TRBV29-1 to TRBJ2-7, with 7 nucleotides matching TRBD1. From germline, CDR1 is SQVTM and CDR2 ANQGSEA. The CDR3 length is 12 residues. J gave up 6 bases and V 7 bases, and 9 bases lay outside the gene matches. CDR3 region: CSARQGMGEQYF. The CDR3 nucleotides are TGCAGCGCCCGACAGGGAATGGGCGAGCAGTACTTC.

J is TRBJ2-5 and V is TRBV6-7; TRBD1 is a possible D gene (6 bases). TRBV6-7 is an ORF, with its function uncertain. Trimming pared 5 bases from V and 4 bases from J, leaving 11 bases between. The CDR3 has 13 amino acids. The chain's CDR3 is CASSTTGRETQYF. As DNA, the CDR3 is TGTGCCAGCAGTACGACAGGCCGAGAGACCCAGTACTTC.

This chain links TRBV7-9 with TRBJ2-1, with 9 bases fitting TRBD2. CDR1 SEHNR and CDR2 FQNEAQ come from the germline V gene (reference sequence). Trimming cost V 2 bases and J 10 bases; bases outside gene matches: 12. This CDR3 has 16 residues. The CDR3 region is CASSLKQTSGGGEQFF. The CDR3, as DNA: TGTGCCAGCAGCTTAAAACAGACTAGCGGAGGAGGGGAGCAGTTCTTC.

This clonotype has more than one count but fewer than ten. V gene TRBV11-2 combines with J gene TRBJ1-2, with D perhaps matching TRBD1 (5 bases). The germline V and J ends were trimmed by 4 bases and 5 bases, with 11 bases remaining between them. Germline V gives CDR1 SGHAT, CDR2 FQNNGV. The CDR3 totals 13 residues. The CDR3 loop reads CASSSRGGYGYTF. CDR3 sequence (DNA): TGTGCCAGCAGCTCGCGGGGGGGGTATGGCTACACCTTC.

The chain is built from TRBV20-1 and TRBJ2-1, with TRBD2 matching 10 bases. V shed 6 bases and J 3 bases; nucleotides not matched to a gene: 8. Germline CDR1 is DFQATT and CDR2 is SNEGSKA (reference sequence). The CDR3 extends over 15 amino acids. The DNA of the CDR3 is TGCAGTGCCACTCTGCTAGCGGGAGTCTACAATGAGCAGTTCTTC. Translation gives CSATLLAGVYNEQFF.

The V gene is TRBV6-1, the J gene TRBJ1-2; D uncertain. This CDR3 has 15 residues. The germline V gene has CDR1 MNHNS and CDR2 SASEGT. Between the trimmed V and J ends, which lost 2 bases and 2 bases, there was a span of 12 bases. The CDR3 DNA follows: TGTGCCAGCAGTGAAAGCCGGACGGTGAACTATGGCTACACCTTC. Amino acids: CASSESRTVNYGYTF.

The chain uses TRBV5-4 and TRBJ2-7; D may be TRBD1 or TRBD2 (6 bases each). Germline assignment: CDR1 SGHNT and CDR2 YYREEE (reference sequence). V gave up 3 bases and J gave up 3 bases, with 16 bases separating them. The CDR3 extends over 15 amino acids. The CDR3 protein is CASSSRVGGLYEQYF. CDR3 coding DNA: TGTGCCAGCAGCTCCAGGGTAGGGGGACTCTACGAGCAGTACTTC.

Only a few counts were recorded for this clonotype. The chain couples TRBV29-1 to TRBJ2-5, with TRBD2 matching over 9 bases. Germline V CDR1 and CDR2: SQVTM, ANQGSEA. The CDR3 spans 14 residues. With V trimmed by 3 bases and J by 5 bases, 7 bases remained unmatched. The CDR3 sequence is CSVEPSGIGETQYF. The CDR3 region has the DNA TGCAGCGTTGAGCCTAGCGGGATAGGGGAGACCCAGTACTTC.

Only a few counts were recorded for this clonotype. The J gene is TRBJ2-3, the V gene TRBV30; D is perhaps TRBD1 (6 bases). V shed 0 bases and J shed 2 bases, with 9 bases lying between them. The CDR3 has 14 amino acids. Germline CDR1 and CDR2: GTSNPN and SVGIG (reference sequence). The CDR3 sequence: CAWSVGAPTDTQYF. CDR3 DNA sequence: TGTGCCTGGAGTGTGGGGGCACCCACAGATACGCAGTATTTT.

This clonotype was detected only a few times. The chain joins TRBV12-3 or TRBV12-4 to TRBJ1-2; perhaps TRBD1 as D (6 bases). V lost 6 bases and J lost 0, with 11 bases in between. The CDR3 is 14 amino acids. CDR3 region: CASSYRDANYGYTF. Written as DNA, the CDR3 is TGTGCCAGCAGCTACAGGGACGCTAACTATGGCTACACCTTC.

The chain carries TRBV29-1 and TRBJ2-5; 8 bases match TRBD1. From germline, CDR1 is SQVTM and CDR2 ANQGSEA. This CDR3 contains 14 residues. The V and J ends lost 4 bases and 5 bases, in that order; junction bases with no gene match: 9. In nucleotides, the CDR3 is TGCAGCGTTGGGTCAGCAGGGGGCGTGGAGACCCAGTACTTC. Translated: CSVGSAGGVETQYF.

The chain joins TRBV5-1 to TRBJ2-3; 8 positions match TRBD1. Germline V gene data show CDR1 as SGHRS and CDR2 as YFSETQ. V lost 3 bases and J lost 0; bases outside the gene matches: 6. The CDR3 covers 16 residues. CDR3 region: CASSSPGGPSTDTQYF. Here the CDR3 DNA reads TGCGCCAGCAGCTCTCCAGGGGGCCCTAGCACAGATACGCAGTATTTT.

V is TRBV29-1 and J is TRBJ2-1, with TRBD2 matching 13 bases. With V trimmed by 4 bases and J by 0 bases, 6 bases remained unmatched. Germline V gene lookup returns CDR1 SQVTM and CDR2 ANQGSEA. The CDR3 is 17 residues long. The CDR3 DNA sequence: TGCAGCGTTGTAGAGACTAGCGGGAGGAGCTCCTACAATGAGCAGTTCTTC. Protein sequence: CSVVETSGRSSYNEQFF.